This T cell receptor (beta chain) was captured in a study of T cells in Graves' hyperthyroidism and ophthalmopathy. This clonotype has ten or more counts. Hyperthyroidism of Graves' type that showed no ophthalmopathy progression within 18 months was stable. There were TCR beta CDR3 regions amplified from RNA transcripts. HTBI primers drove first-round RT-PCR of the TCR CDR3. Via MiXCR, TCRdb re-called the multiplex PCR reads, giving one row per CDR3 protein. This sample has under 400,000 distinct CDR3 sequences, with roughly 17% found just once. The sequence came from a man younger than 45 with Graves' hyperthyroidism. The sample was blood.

CDR3 bases: TGTGCCAGCAGCAATTTTAATGAGCAGTTCTTC. Encoded protein: CASSNFNEQFF. The chain couples TRBV7-9 to TRBJ2-1; D remains unclear. Germline V gives CDR1 SEHNR, CDR2 FQNEAQ (reference sequence). This CDR3 spans 11 amino acids. V was shortened by 5 bases and J by 7 bases, with 6 bases between the two germline ends.